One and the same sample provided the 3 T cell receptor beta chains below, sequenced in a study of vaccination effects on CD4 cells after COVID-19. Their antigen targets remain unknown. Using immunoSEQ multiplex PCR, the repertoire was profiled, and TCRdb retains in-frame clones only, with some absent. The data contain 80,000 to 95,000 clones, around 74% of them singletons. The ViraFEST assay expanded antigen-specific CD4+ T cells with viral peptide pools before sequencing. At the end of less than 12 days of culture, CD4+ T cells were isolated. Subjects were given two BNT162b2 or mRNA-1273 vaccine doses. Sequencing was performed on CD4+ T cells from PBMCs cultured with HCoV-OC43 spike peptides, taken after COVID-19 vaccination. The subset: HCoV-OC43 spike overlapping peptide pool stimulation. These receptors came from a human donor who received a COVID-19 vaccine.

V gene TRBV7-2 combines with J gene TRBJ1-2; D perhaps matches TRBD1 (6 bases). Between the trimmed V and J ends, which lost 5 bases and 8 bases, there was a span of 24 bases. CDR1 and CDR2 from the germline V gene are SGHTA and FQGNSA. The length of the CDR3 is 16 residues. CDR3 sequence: CASSRMMTGWTIGYTF. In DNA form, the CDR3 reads TGTGCCAGCAGCCGGATGATGACAGGCTGGACGATCGGCTACACCTTC.

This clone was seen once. DNA for the CDR3: TGTGCCAGCAGCCAAAGTCGGTCTTATGGCTACACCTTC. Translated, it gives CASSQSRSYGYTF. The V call is TRBV14, the J call TRBJ1-2; unclear D gene. The CDR3 totals 13 residues. Between the trimmed V and J ends, which lost 2 bases and 5 bases, there was a span of 9 bases. Germline V CDR1 and CDR2: SGHDN, FVKESK.

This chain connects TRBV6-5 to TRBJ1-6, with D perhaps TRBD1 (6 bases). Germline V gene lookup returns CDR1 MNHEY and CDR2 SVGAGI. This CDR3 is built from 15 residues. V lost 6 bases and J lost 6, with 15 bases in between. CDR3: CASRLQGVVNSPLHF. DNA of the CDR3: TGTGCCAGCAGACTACAGGGAGTTGTTAATTCACCCCTCCACTTT.